This entry features one T cell receptor beta chain sequence. The data derive from a study of blood T cell repertoires in COVID-19. Study-level information: T cells, B-cell-depleted T cells, or PBMCs provided the cDNA or gDNA that served as material.

The CDR3 has 14 residues. Germline V gene data show CDR1 as SGHNT and CDR2 as YYREEE (reference sequence). V was pared by 0 bases and J by 4 bases, with 11 bases between. Assignment of participants to cohorts was predicated upon participant-reported clinical history. Contact with a PCR-confirmed or clinician-diagnosed COVID-19 case occurred within 2 weeks of entry. The repertoire was sequenced with immunoSEQ multiplex PCR; TCRdb's copy has only in-frame clones and lacks some. In the table there are some 360,000 clones, roughly 86% of which are singletons. This receptor was identified in a woman aged 25 to 39 who had been exposed to COVID-19. This rearrangement joins TRBV5-4 to TRBJ2-7; TRBD2 might be the D (7 bases). Sequenced sample: PBMCs or T cells enriched from blood (not recorded which). The CDR3 loop reads CASSLAGGGYEQYF. The CDR3 nucleotides read TGTGCCAGCAGCTTGGCGGGGGGCGGGTACGAGCAGTACTTC. Looking up the rest from reference TRBV5-4 and TRBJ2-7 gives the full variable domain: ETGVTQSPTHLIKTRGQQVTLRCSSQSGHNTVSWYQQALGQGPQFIFQYYREEENGRGNFPPRFSGLQFPNYSSELNVNALELDDSALYLCASSLAGGGYEQYFGPGTRLTVT.